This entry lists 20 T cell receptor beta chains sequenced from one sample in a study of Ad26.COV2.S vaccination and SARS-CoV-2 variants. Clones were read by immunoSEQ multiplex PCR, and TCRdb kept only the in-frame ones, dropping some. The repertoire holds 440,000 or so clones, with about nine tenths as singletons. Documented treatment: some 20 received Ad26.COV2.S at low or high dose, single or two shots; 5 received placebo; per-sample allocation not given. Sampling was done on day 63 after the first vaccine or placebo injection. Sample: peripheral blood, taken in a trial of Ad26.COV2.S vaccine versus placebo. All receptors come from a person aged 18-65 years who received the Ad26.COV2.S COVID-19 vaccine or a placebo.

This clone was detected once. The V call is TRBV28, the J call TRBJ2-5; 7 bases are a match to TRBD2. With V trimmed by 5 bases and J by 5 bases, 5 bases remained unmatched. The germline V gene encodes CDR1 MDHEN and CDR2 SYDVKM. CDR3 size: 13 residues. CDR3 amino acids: CASSPGGSETQYF. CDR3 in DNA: TGTGCCAGCAGTCCGGGCGGGAGTGAGACCCAGTACTTC.

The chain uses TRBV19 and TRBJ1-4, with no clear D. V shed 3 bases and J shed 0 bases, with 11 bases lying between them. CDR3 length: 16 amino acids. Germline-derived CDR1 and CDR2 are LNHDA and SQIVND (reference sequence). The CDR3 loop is CASSIGNPATNEKLFF. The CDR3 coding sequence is TGTGCCAGTAGTATCGGAAACCCAGCAACTAATGAAAAACTGTTTTTT.

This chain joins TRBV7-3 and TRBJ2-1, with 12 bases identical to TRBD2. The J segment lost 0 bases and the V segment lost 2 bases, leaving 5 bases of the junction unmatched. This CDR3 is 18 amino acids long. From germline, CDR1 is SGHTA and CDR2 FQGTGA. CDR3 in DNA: TGTGCCAGCAGCTTAGTGGCTAGCGGGGGGGACTCCTACAATGAGCAGTTCTTC. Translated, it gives CASSLVASGGDSYNEQFF. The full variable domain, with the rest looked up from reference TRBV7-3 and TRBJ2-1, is GAGVSQTPSNKVTEKGKYVELRCDPISGHTALYWYRQSLGQGPEFLIYFQGTGAADDSGLPNDRFFAVRPEGSVSTLKIQRTERGDSAVYLCASSLVASGGDSYNEQFFGPGTRLTVL.

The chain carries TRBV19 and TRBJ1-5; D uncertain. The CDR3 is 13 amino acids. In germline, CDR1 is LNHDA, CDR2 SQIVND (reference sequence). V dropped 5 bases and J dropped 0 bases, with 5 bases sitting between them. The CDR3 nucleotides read TGTGCCAGTAGTGTGAATAGCAATCAGCCCCAGCATTTT. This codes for CASSVNSNQPQHF. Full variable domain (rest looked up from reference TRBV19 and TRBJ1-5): DGGITQSPKYLFRKEGQNVTLSCEQNLNHDAMYWYRQDPGQGLRLIYYSQIVNDFQKGDIAEGYSVSREKKESFPLTVTSAQKNPTAFYLCASSVNSNQPQHFGDGTRLSIL.

This CDR3 reads CASSFIPAGEYNEQFF. The CDR3 DNA sequence: TGTGCCAGCAGCTTTATTCCTGCGGGGGAGTACAATGAGCAGTTCTTC. The gene calls are TRBV7-9 and TRBJ2-1; TRBD2 matches 7 bases. The trim removed 3 bases at V and 4 bases at J, leaving 9 bases unmatched. Germline lookup yields CDR1 SEHNR and CDR2 FQNEAQ (reference sequence). There are 16 residues in the CDR3. Variable domain in full (rest from reference TRBV7-9 and TRBJ2-1): DTGVSQNPRHKITKRGQNVTFRCDPISEHNRLYWYRQTLGQGPEFLTYFQNEAQLEKSRLLSDRFSAERPKGSFSTLEIQRTEQGDSAMYLCASSFIPAGEYNEQFFGPGTRLTVL.

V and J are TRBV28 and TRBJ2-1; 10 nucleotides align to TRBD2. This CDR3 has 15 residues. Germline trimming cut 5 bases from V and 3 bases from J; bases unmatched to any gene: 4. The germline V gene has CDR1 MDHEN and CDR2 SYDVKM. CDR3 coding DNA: TGTGCCAGCAGTACTAGCGGGAATCTCTACAATGAGCAGTTCTTC. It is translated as CASSTSGNLYNEQFF. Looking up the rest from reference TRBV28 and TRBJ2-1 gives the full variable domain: DVKVTQSSRYLVKRTGEKVFLECVQDMDHENMFWYRQDPGLGLRLIYFSYDVKMKEKGDIPEGYSVSREKKERFSLILESASTNQTSMYLCASSTSGNLYNEQFFGPGTRLTVL.

This CDR3 is CAWSVGEMETQYF. As DNA, the CDR3 is TGTGCCTGGAGTGTGGGGGAGATGGAGACCCAGTACTTC. The rearrangement joins TRBV30 to TRBJ2-5; the D call may be TRBD1 or TRBD2 (5 bases each). The CDR3 is 13 amino acids. V was shortened by 0 bases and J by 5 bases, with 10 bases between the two germline ends. The germline V gene has CDR1 GTSNPN and CDR2 SVGIG (reference sequence).

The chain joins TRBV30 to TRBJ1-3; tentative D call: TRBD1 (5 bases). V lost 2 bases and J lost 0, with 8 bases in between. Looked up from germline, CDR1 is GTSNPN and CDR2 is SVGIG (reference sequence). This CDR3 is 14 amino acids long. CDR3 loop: CAWSIGASGNTIYF. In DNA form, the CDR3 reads TGTGCCTGGAGTATCGGGGCCTCTGGAAACACCATATATTTT.

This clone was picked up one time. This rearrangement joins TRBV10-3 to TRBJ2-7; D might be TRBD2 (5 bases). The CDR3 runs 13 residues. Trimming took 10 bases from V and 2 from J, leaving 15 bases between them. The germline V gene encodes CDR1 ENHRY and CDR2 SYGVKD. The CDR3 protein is CATRGAEAYEQYF. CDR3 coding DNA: TGTGCCACCCGGGGAGCGGAGGCCTACGAGCAGTACTTC.

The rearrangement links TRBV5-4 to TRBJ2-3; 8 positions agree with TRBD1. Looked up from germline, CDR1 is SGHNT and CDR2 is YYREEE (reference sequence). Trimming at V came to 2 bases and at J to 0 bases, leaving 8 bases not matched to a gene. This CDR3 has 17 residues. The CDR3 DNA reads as TGTGCCAGCAGCTTAGGGCAGGGGGCGACTAGCACAGATACGCAGTATTTT. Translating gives CASSLGQGATSTDTQYF.

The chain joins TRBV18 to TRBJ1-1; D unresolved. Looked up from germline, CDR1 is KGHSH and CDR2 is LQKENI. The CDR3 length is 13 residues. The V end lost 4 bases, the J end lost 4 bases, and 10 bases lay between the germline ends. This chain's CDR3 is CASSQGWATEAFF. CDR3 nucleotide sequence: TGTGCCAGCTCACAGGGCTGGGCCACTGAAGCTTTCTTT.

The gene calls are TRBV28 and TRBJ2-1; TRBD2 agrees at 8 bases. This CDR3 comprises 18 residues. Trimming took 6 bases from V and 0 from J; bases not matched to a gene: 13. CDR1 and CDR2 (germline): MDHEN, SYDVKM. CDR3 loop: CASRVFRGSGSSYNEQFF. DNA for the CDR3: TGTGCCAGCAGGGTCTTTAGGGGAAGCGGGAGCTCCTACAATGAGCAGTTCTTC.

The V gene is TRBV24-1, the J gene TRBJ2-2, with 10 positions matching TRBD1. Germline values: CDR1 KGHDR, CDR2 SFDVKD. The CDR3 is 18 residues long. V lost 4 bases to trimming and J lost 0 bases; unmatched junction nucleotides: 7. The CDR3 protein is CATSDSPGQGPNTGELFF. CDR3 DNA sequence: TGTGCCACCAGTGACTCACCGGGACAGGGGCCGAACACCGGGGAGCTGTTTTTT.

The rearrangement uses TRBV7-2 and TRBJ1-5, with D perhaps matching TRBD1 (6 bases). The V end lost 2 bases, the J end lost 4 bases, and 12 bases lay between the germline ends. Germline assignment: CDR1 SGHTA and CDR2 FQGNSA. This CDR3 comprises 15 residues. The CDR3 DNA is TGTGCCAGCAGCTTATCGTCAGGGGATAATCAGCCCCAGCATTTT. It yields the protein CASSLSSGDNQPQHF.

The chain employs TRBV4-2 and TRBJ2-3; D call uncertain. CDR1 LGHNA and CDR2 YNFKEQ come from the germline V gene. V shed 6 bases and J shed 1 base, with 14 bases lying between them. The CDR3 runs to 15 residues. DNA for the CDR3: TGTGCCAGCAGTCTGTACCCCTTGGGCACAGATACGCAGTATTTT. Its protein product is CASSLYPLGTDTQYF.

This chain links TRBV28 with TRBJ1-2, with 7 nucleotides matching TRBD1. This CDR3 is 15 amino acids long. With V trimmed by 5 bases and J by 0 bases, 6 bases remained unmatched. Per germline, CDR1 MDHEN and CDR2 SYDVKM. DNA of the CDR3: TGTGCCAGCAGTGCCACAGGGACAGCTAACTATGGCTACACCTTC. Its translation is CASSATGTANYGYTF.

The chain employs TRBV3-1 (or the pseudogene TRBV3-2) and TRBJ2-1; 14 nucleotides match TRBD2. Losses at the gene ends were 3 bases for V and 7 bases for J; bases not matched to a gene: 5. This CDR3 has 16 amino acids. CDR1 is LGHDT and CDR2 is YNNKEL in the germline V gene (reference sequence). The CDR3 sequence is CASSQGLAGDLNEQFF. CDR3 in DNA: TGTGCCAGCAGCCAGGGACTAGCGGGAGATTTAAATGAGCAGTTCTTC.

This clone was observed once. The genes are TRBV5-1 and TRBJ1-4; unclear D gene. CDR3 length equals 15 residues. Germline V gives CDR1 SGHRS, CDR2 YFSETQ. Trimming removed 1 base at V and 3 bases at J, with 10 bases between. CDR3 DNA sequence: TGCGCCAGCAGCTTGAGTGGGAAGGCTAATGAAAAACTGTTTTTT. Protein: CASSLSGKANEKLFF.

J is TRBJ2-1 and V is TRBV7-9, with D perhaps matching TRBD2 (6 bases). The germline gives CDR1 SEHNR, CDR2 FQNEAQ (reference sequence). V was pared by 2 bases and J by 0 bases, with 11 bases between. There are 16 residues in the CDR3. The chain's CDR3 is CASSLRSGSSYNEQFF. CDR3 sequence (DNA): TGTGCCAGCAGCTTAAGGTCCGGGAGCTCCTACAATGAGCAGTTCTTC. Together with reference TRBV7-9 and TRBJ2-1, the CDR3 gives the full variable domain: DTGVSQNPRHKITKRGQNVTFRCDPISEHNRLYWYRQTLGQGPEFLTYFQNEAQLEKSRLLSDRFSAERPKGSFSTLEIQRTEQGDSAMYLCASSLRSGSSYNEQFFGPGTRLTVL.

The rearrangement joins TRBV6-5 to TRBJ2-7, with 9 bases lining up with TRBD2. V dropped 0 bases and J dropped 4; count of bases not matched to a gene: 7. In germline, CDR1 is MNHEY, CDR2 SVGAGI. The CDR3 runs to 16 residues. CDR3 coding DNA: TGTGCCAGCAGTTACTCGCGCGGGACTAGCACATACGAGCAGTACTTC. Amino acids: CASSYSRGTSTYEQYF.